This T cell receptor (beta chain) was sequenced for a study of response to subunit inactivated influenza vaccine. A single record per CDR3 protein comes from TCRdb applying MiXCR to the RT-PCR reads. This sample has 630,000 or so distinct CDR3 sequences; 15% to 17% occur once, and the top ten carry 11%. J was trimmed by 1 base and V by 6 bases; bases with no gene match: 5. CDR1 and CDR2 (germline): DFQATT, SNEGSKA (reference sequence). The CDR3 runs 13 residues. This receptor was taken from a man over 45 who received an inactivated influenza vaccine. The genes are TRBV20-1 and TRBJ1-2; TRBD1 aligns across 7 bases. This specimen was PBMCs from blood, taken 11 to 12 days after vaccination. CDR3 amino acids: CSADRENNYGYTF. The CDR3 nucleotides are TGCAGTGCCGACAGGGAAAATAACTATGGCTACACCTTC.